The 17 T cell receptor beta chains given below trace back to one sample, sequenced in a study of PD-L1 blockade in urothelial cancer (dated by TCRdb to about 2017). The time point label for this specimen denotes: peripheral blood 6 weeks after treatment start. The method behind the library was the immunoSEQ multiplex PCR assay. This is the immuneACCESS table as TCRdb keeps it, with only in-frame sequences that have V and J called. A part of the clones is gone; compared with another copy, unresolved V genes explain less than half, and the rest is unexplained. The sample contains 72,000 or so clones, 88% of them found a single time. Approximately 11% of the sample goes to the ten largest clones. Source: PBMCs, taken around atezolizumab (anti-PD-L1) treatment. These receptor sequences come from a man aged 60 to 69 with urothelial cancer.

CDR3 in amino acids: CASSSTANYGYTF. The CDR3 DNA is TGTGCCAGCAGTTCTACCGCTAACTATGGCTACACCTTC. This sequence joins TRBV27 and TRBJ1-2; D gene unclear. Per the germline V gene, CDR1 is MNHEY and CDR2 is SMNVEV (reference sequence). The CDR3 has 13 residues. The V and J ends lost 4 bases and 0 bases respectively, with 6 bases between them.

The chain employs TRBV6-6 and TRBJ1-1; D ambiguous. Germline V gene sequence: CDR1 MNHNY, CDR2 SVGAGI (reference sequence). The V end lost 2 bases, the J end lost 5 bases, and 9 bases lay between the germline ends. There are 13 residues in the CDR3. CDR3 in amino acids: CASSYEGGTEAFF. DNA of the CDR3: TGTGCCAGCAGTTACGAGGGTGGAACTGAAGCTTTCTTT.

This clone has a handful of counts. V usage is TRBV5-1 and J usage is TRBJ1-6, with 7 bases aligning to TRBD1. Germline assignment: CDR1 SGHRS and CDR2 YFSETQ. J lost 8 bases, V lost 1 base, and 12 bases had no gene match. The CDR3 runs 17 residues. CDR3 in DNA: TGCGCCAGCAGCTTGAACAGGGGTACTCCTGACGATTCACCCCTCCACTTT. This encodes CASSLNRGTPDDSPLHF. Filled out from reference TRBV5-1 and TRBJ1-6, the complete variable domain reads KAGVTQTPRYLIKTRGQQVTLSCSPISGHRSVSWYQQTPGQGLQFLFEYFSETQRNKGNFPGRFSGRQFSNSRSEMNVSTLELGDSALYLCASSLNRGTPDDSPLHFGNGTRLTVT.

The V gene is TRBV11-2, the J gene TRBJ2-5; 7 nucleotides align to TRBD1. The V gene end was trimmed by 1 base and the J gene end by 4 bases; junction bases not matched to a gene: 6. The CDR3 length is 15 residues. The germline CDR1 and CDR2 sequences are SGHAT and FQNNGV. CDR3: CASSLVGRQGETQYF. The DNA for the CDR3 is TGTGCCAGCAGCTTAGTGGGGCGACAGGGAGAGACCCAGTACTTC.

J is TRBJ2-7 and V is TRBV7-2; 8 bases are shared with TRBD1. Germline lookup yields CDR1 SGHTA and CDR2 FQGNSA. This CDR3 region has 15 residues. V shed 0 bases and J 3 bases; nucleotides not matched to a gene: 4. Written as DNA, the CDR3 is TGTGCCAGCAGCTTAGCCGGGACAGGAGTCTACGAGCAGTACTTC. It yields the protein CASSLAGTGVYEQYF.

The CDR3 sequence: CASSVGGGGGNTIYF. CDR3 coding DNA: TGTGCCAGCAGCGTAGGGGGAGGAGGTGGAAACACCATATATTTT. This chain joins TRBV9 and TRBJ1-3, with D unresolved. The CDR3 is 15 residues long. The germline CDR1 and CDR2 sequences are SGDLS and YYNGEE. The V end lost 0 bases, the J end lost 3 bases, and 10 bases lay between the germline ends.

The chain is built from TRBV5-6 and TRBJ1-1, with a weak D call TRBD1 (5 bases). Germline assignment: CDR1 SGHDT and CDR2 YYEEEE. With 6 bases removed from V and 6 bases from J, the gap between germline ends came to 15 bases. The CDR3 loop spans 13 amino acids. The CDR3 nucleotides read TGTGCCAGCACTAGGGGCATTACCTCTGAAGCTTTCTTT. As protein: CASTRGITSEAFF.

V and J are TRBV5-1 and TRBJ1-5, with TRBD1 identical over 8 bases. With V trimmed by 4 bases and J by 3 bases, 3 bases remained unmatched. The CDR3 spans 14 residues. Germline V gene data show CDR1 as SGHRS and CDR2 as YFSETQ. This chain's CDR3 is CASSQGANNQPQHF. The CDR3 DNA reads as TGCGCCAGCAGCCAGGGGGCAAACAATCAGCCCCAGCATTTT.

The chain couples TRBV19 to TRBJ2-7, with 8 bases aligning to TRBD1. The V and J ends lost 3 bases and 2 bases, in that order; junction bases with no gene match: 6. Germline CDR1 and CDR2: LNHDA and SQIVND (reference sequence). This CDR3 region has 15 residues. CDR3 residues: CASSIGQGLAYEQYF. CDR3 bases: TGTGCCAGTAGTATCGGACAGGGATTGGCCTACGAGCAGTACTTC.

The chain is built from TRBV10-1 and TRBJ1-1; 9 nucleotides agree with TRBD1. The CDR3 covers 14 residues. From germline, CDR1 is WNHNN and CDR2 SYGVQD (reference sequence). V lost 6 bases and J lost 5; bases outside the gene matches: 7. CDR3 bases: TGCGCCAGCAGGTTACAGGGGGCGGGAACTGAAGCTTTCTTT. Amino acids: CASRLQGAGTEAFF.

The chain recombines TRBV20-1 with TRBJ2-5, with D tentatively TRBD1 (6 bases). The V end was cut by 6 bases, the J end by 3 bases, with 8 bases between. The CDR3 runs 11 residues. Looked up from germline, CDR1 is DFQATT and CDR2 is SNEGSKA (reference sequence). The CDR3 loop is CSARQEETQYF. As DNA, the CDR3 is TGCAGTGCCCGACAGGAAGAGACCCAGTACTTC.

This rearrangement joins TRBV5-6 to TRBJ1-1; D not certain. V shed 0 bases and J shed 0 bases, with 6 bases lying between them. The CDR3 consists of 14 residues. Germline CDR1 and CDR2: SGHDT and YYEEEE. The chain's CDR3 is CASSLDRMNTEAFF. The CDR3 region has the DNA TGTGCCAGCAGCTTGGACAGAATGAACACTGAAGCTTTCTTT.

The chain combines TRBV5-1 with TRBJ2-1; 8 bases line up with TRBD1. CDR1 and CDR2 (germline): SGHRS, YFSETQ. The CDR3 consists of 15 residues. The V gene end was trimmed by 2 bases and the J gene end by 4 bases; junction bases not matched to a gene: 5. In nucleotides, the CDR3 is TGCGCCAGCAGCTTCTCGGGACAGGATTACAATGAGCAGTTCTTC. Its protein product is CASSFSGQDYNEQFF.

The chain joins TRBV18 to TRBJ1-2, with D tentatively TRBD1 (5 bases). The V gene lost 2 bases and the J gene lost 3 bases, with 10 bases spanning the gap. The CDR3 has 14 residues. Germline CDR1 reads KGHSH; CDR2 reads LQKENI. In DNA form, the CDR3 reads TGTGCCAGCTCACCAGCCGACAGAGACTATGGCTACACCTTC. It translates to CASSPADRDYGYTF.

The rearrangement links TRBV7-2 to TRBJ2-7, with 13 bases identical to TRBD2. The V and J ends lost 3 bases and 4 bases, in that order; junction bases with no gene match: 3. This CDR3 is built from 15 residues. Germline V gene data show CDR1 as SGHTA and CDR2 as FQGNSA. CDR3 sequence (DNA): TGTGCCAGCAGCTTCAGGACTAGCGGGAGTTACGAGCAGTACTTC. Translation gives CASSFRTSGSYEQYF.

This clone came up once. The rearrangement joins TRBV4-1 to TRBJ1-5; D call uncertain. The germline CDR1 and CDR2 sequences are MGHRA and YSYEKL. V was cut by 0 bases and J by 7 bases, with 13 bases left in between. The CDR3 is 15 residues long. The CDR3: CASSQDRGGIQPQHF. The CDR3 nucleotides read TGCGCCAGCAGCCAAGATCGGGGAGGTATCCAGCCCCAGCATTTT.

The chain's CDR3 is CASSLSQGTNYGYTF. The CDR3 nucleotides are TGTGCCAGCAGCTTATCGCAGGGAACTAACTATGGCTACACCTTC. The V call is TRBV7-3, the J call TRBJ1-2; TRBD1 might be the D (5 bases). V lost 2 bases and J lost 0, with 10 bases in between. This CDR3 comprises 15 residues. The germline gives CDR1 SGHTA, CDR2 FQGTGA.